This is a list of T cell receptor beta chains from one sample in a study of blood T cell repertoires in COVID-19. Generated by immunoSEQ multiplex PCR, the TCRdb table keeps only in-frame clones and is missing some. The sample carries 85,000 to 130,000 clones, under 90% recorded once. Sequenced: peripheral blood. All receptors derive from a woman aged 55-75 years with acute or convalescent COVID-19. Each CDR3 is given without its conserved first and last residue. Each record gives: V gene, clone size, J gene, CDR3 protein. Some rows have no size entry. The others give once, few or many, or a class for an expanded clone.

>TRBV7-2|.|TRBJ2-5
ASSLGARGGTQY
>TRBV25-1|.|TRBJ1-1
ASSESHLSEAF
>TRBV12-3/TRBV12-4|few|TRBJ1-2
ASSFGTGEGYT
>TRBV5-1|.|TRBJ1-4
ASSLGLTGPTNEKLF
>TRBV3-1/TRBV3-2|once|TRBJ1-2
ASSFMGQGIYGYT
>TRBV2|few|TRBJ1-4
ASSRAGTGNEKLF
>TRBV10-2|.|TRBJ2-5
ASSAGSGRSETQY
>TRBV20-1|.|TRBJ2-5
SASHLFETQY
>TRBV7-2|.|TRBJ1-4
ASSRQGLEGEKLF
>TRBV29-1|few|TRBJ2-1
SVEGGSSYNEQF
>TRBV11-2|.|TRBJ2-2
ASSLRLANTGELF
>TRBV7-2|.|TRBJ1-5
ASSFSGQGSQPQH
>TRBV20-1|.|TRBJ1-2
SAPREGFV
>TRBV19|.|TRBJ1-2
ASSVRQGNYGYT
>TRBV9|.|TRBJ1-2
ASSRLTGTGTDGYT
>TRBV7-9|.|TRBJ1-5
ASSLGGGFSNQPQH
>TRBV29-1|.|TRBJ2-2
SVELAGTGELF
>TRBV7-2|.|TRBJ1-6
ASIYSGGALNNSPLH
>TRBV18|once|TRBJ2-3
ASSPGLAGSTDTQY
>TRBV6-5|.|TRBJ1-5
ASSYSGPNQPQH
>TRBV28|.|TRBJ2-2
ASIERGRHLPGELF
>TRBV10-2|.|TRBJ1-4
ASSPDRDPTTNEKLF
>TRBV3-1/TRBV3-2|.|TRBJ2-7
ASGKSYEQY
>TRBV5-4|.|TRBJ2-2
ASSVGQGRYTGELF
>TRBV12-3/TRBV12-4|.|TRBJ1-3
ASSLLTPDTIY
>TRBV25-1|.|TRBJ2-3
ASSLAGVGDTQY
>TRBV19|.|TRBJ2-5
ASSRGGGQETQY
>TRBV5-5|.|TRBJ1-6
ASGRGQSNSPLH
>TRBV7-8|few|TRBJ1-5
ASSLALGDYQPQH
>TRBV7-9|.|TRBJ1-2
ASSSSAGGIGYT
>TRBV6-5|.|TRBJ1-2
ASSYSSHPSRGYT
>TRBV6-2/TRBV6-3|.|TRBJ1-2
ASSSDRGLGGYT
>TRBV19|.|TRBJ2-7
ASSTLPGERTYEQY
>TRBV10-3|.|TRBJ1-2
AIGTGDQFYGYT